One T cell receptor beta chain is described in this entry. This record comes from a study of T cell responses to AZD1222 COVID-19 vaccine. V lost 6 bases and J lost 3; bases outside the gene matches: 2. Per germline, CDR1 SGHKS and CDR2 YYEKEE (reference sequence). The CDR3 length is 14 residues. The protocol was immunoSEQ multiplex PCR, while the TCRdb copy is restricted to in-frame clones and leaves out a portion. In the table there are some 200,000 clones, about nine tenths of which are singletons. This specimen was peripheral blood, taken on day 0 of AZD1222 vaccination. The receptor comes from an adult in good health. The chain carries TRBV5-5 and TRBJ1-6; 8 bases agree with TRBD1. DNA for the CDR3: TGTGCCAGCACGGACAGGGACTATAATTCACCCCTCCACTTT. Translating it yields CASTDRDYNSPLHF.